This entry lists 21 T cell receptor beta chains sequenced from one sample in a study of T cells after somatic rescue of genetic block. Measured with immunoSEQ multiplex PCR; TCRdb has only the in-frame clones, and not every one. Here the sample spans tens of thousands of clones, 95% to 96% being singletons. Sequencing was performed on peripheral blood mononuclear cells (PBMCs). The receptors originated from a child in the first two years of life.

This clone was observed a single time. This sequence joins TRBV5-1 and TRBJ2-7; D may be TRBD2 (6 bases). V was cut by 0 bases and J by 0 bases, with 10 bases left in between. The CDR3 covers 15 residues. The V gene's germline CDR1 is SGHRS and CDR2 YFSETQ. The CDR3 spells CASSLVGGYSYEQYF. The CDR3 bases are TGCGCCAGCAGCTTGGTGGGGGGTTACTCCTACGAGCAGTACTTC.

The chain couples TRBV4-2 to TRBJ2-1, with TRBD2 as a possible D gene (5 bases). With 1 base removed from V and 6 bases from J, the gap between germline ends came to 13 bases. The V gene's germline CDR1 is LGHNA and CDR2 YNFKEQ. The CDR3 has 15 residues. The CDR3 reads CASSQAGLRANEQFF. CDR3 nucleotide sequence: TGTGCCAGCAGCCAAGCGGGCTTGAGGGCCAATGAGCAGTTCTTC.

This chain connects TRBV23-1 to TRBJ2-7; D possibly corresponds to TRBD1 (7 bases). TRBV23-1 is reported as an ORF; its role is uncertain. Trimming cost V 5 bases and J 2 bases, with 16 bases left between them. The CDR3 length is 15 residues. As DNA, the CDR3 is TGCGCCAGCAGTTTACAGGGGACTTGCACCTACGAGCAGTACTTC. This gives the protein CASSLQGTCTYEQYF.

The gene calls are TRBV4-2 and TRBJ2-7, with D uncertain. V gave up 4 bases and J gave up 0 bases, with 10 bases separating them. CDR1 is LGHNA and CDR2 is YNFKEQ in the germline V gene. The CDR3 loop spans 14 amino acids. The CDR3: CASSLERTSYEQYF. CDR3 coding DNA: TGTGCCAGCAGCCTGGAGCGTACCTCCTACGAGCAGTACTTC.

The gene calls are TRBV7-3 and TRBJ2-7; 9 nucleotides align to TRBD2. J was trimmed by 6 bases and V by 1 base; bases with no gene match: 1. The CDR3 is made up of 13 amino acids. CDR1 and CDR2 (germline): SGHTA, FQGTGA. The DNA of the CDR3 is TGTGCCAGCAGCTTAAGCGGGAGGGCCGAGCAGTACTTC. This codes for CASSLSGRAEQYF.

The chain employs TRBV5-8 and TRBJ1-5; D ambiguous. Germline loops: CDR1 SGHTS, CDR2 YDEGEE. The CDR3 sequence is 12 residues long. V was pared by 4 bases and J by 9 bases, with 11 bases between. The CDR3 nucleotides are TGTGCCAGCAGCCGCATAGGCTCGCCCCAGCATTTT. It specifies CASSRIGSPQHF.

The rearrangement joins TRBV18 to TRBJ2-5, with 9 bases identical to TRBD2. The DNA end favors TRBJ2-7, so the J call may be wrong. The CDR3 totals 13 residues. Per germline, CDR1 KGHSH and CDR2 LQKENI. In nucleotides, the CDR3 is TGTGCCAGCTCACGAGCGACTAGCGGCGAGCAGTACTTC. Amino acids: CASSRATSGEQYF.

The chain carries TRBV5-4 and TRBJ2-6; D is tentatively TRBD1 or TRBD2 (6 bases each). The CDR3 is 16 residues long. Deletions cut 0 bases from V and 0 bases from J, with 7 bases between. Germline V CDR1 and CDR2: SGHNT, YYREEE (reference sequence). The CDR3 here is CASSLAGASGANVLTF. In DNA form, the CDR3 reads TGTGCCAGCAGCTTGGCGGGGGCCTCTGGGGCCAACGTCCTGACTTTC.

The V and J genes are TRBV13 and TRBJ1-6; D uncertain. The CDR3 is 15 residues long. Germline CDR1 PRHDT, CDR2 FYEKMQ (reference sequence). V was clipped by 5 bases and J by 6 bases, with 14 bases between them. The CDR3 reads CASSTRASINSPLHF. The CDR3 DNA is TGTGCCAGCAGCACAAGGGCCTCAATTAATTCACCCCTCCACTTT. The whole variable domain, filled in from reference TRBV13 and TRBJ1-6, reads AAGVIQSPRHLIKEKRETATLKCYPIPRHDTVYWYQQGPGQDPQFLISFYEKMQSDKGSIPDRFSAQQFSDYHSELNMSSLELGDSALYFCASSTRASINSPLHFGNGTRLTVT.

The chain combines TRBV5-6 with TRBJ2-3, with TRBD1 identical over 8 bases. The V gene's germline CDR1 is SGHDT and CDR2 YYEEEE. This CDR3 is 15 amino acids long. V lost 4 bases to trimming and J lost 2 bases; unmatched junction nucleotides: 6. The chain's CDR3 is CASSPRTGPTDTQYF. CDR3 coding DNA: TGTGCCAGCAGCCCTCGGACAGGGCCCACAGATACGCAGTATTTT.

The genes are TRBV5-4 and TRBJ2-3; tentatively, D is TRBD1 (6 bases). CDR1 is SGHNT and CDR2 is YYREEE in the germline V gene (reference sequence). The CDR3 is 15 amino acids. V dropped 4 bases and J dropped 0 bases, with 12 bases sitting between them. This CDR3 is CASSMGQTSTDTQYF. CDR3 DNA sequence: TGTGCCAGCAGCATGGGACAAACCAGCACAGATACGCAGTATTTT.

The CDR3 loop reads CASSSPGQGTKLFF. CDR3 coding DNA: TGTGCCAGCAGTTCACCGGGACAGGGAACAAAACTGTTTTTT. This sequence joins TRBV28 and TRBJ1-4; 9 positions agree with TRBD1. This CDR3 has 14 residues. V gave up 4 bases and J gave up 10 bases; unmatched junction bases: 7. The germline V gene encodes CDR1 MDHEN and CDR2 SYDVKM.

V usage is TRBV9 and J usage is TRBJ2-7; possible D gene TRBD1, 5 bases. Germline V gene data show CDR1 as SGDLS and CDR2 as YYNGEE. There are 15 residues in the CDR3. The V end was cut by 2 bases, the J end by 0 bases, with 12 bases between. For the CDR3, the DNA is TGTGCCAGCAGCGTGGAGCCAGGGTACTCCTACGAGCAGTACTTC. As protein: CASSVEPGYSYEQYF.

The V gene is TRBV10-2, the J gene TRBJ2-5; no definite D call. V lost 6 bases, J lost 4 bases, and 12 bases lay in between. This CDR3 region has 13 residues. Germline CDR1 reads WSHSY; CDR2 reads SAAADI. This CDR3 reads CASSAYGPETQYF. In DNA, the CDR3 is TGCGCCAGCAGCGCCTACGGGCCAGAGACCCAGTACTTC.

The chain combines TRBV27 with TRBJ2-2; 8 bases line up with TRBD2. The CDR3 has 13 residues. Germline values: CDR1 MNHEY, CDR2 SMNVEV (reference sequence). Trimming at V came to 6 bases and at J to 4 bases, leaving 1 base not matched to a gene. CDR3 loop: CASRGTSTGELFF. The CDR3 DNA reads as TGTGCCAGCAGAGGGACTAGCACCGGGGAGCTGTTTTTT.

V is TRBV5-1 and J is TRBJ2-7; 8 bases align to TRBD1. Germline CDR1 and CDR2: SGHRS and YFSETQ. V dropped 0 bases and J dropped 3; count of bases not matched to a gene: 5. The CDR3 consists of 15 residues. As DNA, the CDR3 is TGCGCCAGCAGCTTGGACGGACAGGGTTTCTACGAGCAGTACTTC. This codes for CASSLDGQGFYEQYF.

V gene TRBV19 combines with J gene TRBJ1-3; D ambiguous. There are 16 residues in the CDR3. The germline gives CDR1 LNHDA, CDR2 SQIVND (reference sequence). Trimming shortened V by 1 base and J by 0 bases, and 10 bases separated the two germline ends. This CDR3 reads CASSIGAALSGNTIYF. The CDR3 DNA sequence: TGTGCCAGTAGTATAGGAGCCGCCCTCTCTGGAAACACCATATATTTT.

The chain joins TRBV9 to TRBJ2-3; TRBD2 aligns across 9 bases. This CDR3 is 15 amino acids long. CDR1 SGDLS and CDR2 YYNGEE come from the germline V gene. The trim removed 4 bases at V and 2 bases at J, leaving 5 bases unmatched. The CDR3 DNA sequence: TGTGCCAGCAGCCCAACTAGCGGGTACACAGATACGCAGTATTTT. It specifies CASSPTSGYTDTQYF.

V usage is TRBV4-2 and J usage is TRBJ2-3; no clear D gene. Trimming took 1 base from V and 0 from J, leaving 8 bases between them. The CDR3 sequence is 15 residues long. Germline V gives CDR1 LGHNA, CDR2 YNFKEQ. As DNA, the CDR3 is TGTGCCAGCAGCCAAGTTCGCTCGAGCACAGATACGCAGTATTTT. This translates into CASSQVRSSTDTQYF.

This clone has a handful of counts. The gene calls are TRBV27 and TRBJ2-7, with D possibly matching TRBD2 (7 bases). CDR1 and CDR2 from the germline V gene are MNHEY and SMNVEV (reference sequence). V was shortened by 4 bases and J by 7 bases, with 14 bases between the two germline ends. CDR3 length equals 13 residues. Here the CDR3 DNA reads TGTGCCAGCAGTTACGGCAGGGGAGGGGAGCAGTACTTC. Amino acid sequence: CASSYGRGGEQYF.

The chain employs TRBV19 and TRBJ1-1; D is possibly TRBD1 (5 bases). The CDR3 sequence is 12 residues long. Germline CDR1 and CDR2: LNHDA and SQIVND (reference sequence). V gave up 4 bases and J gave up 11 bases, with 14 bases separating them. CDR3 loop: CASSKHRGEAFF. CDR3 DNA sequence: TGTGCCAGTAGTAAACACCGGGGGGAGGCTTTCTTT.